This T cell receptor beta chain originates from a study of control samples from healthy donors and cancer patients. Clones were read by immunoSEQ multiplex PCR, and TCRdb kept only the in-frame ones, dropping some. Of some 160,000 clones in the sample, roughly 89% were seen once. By its share, this clone is medium-sized. The CDR3 consists of 13 residues. V was pared by 2 bases and J by 3 bases, with 4 bases between. Germline V CDR1 and CDR2: MRHNA, SNTAGT. This chain connects TRBV6-4 to TRBJ2-2; D remains ambiguous. The receptor's source is a man between 25 and 39 years old in good health. Sequencing input: blood. CDR3 sequence: CASSDRDTGELFF. The CDR3 coding sequence is TGTGCCAGCAGTGACAGGGACACCGGGGAGCTGTTTTTT.